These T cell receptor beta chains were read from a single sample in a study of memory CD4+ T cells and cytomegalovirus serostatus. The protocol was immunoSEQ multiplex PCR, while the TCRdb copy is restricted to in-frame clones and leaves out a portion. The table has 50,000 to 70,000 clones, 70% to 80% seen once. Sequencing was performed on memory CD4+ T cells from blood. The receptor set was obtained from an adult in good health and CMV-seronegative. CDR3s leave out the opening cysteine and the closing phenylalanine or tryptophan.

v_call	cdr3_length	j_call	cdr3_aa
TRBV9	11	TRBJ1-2	ASSSRLNYGYT
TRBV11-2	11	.	ASSLDSSYEQY
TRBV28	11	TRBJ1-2	ASGFWGAGGYT
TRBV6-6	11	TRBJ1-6	ASSYSADSPLH
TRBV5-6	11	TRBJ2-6	ASFLAGANVLT
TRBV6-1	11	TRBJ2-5	ASRRAFQETQY
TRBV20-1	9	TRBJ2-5	SAVGKETQY
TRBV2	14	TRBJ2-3	ASSTSGGLSTDTQY
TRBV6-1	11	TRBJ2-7	ASSVGAMGEQY
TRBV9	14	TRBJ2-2	ASSVAPGLGTGELF
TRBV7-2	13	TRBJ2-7	ASSRDRGGRYEQY
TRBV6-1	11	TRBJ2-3	ASSRDFLDTQY
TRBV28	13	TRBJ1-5	ASSFGTLRNQPQH
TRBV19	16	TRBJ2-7	ASSIAGYKSKGPYEQY
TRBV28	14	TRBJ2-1	ASSLLARGGYNEQF
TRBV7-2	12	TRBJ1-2	ASRPGTGGHGYT
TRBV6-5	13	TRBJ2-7	ASRRSGGFSYEQY
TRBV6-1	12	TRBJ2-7	ASSNSGGGYEQY
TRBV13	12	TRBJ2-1	ASSSRLRGTEQF
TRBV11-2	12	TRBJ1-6	ASSLEPYNSPLH
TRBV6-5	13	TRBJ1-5	ASSYGTGGNQPQH
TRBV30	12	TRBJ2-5	AWSGLGNQETQY
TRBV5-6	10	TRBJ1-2	ASSLDRLGYT
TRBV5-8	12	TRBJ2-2	ASSLLGDTGELF
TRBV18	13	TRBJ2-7	ASSPPGRRTYEQY
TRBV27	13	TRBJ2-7	ASSFLGTESNEQY
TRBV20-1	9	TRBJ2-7	SASRDYEQY
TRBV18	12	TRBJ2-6	ASSPASGANVLT
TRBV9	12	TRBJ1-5	ASSVGQGAQPQH
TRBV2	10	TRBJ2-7	ASKGLRSEQY
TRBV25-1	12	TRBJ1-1	ASSAGTVMTEAF
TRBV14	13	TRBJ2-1	ASSQSRGTYNEQF
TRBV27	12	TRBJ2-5	ASRRQARQETQY